These 3 T cell receptor beta chains were all obtained from the same sample, sequenced in a study of T cell responses to AZD1222 COVID-19 vaccine. Profiled with immunoSEQ multiplex PCR; TCRdb holds only in-frame clones, not every one. The table has about 94,000 clones, almost 90% seen once; the top ten hold roughly 9%. Here the sequenced sample was peripheral blood, taken on day 0 of AZD1222 vaccination. The receptor source for this set is an adult in good health.

The chain links TRBV5-5 to TRBJ2-1; maybe TRBD2 (5 bases). The CDR3 has 15 amino acids. V was pared by 0 bases and J by 8 bases, with 15 bases between. CDR1 is SGHKS, CDR2 YYEKEE, per germline (reference sequence). CDR3 DNA: TGTGCCAGCAGCTTGGGTAAGGGCCTAGCCTATGAGCAGTTCTTC. Translated, it gives CASSLGKGLAYEQFF.

The table lists this clone with a few counts. CDR3: CASSFRAGASGNTIYF. The CDR3 nucleotides are TGTGCCAGCAGCTTCCGAGCCGGGGCCTCTGGAAACACCATATATTTT. The rearrangement joins TRBV13 to TRBJ1-3; D may be TRBD1 (5 bases). Germline assignment: CDR1 PRHDT and CDR2 FYEKMQ (reference sequence). V shed 3 bases and J shed 0 bases, with 12 bases lying between them. This CDR3 is 16 amino acids long.

This rearrangement joins TRBV19 to TRBJ2-1; 11 bases agree with TRBD2. This CDR3 is 15 amino acids long. Germline assignment: CDR1 LNHDA and CDR2 SQIVND (reference sequence). V lost 4 bases and J lost 3; bases outside the gene matches: 2. CDR3 sequence: CASSTLAGGYNEQFF. CDR3 bases: TGTGCCAGTAGTACCCTAGCGGGGGGCTACAATGAGCAGTTCTTC.